Presented here are 30 T cell receptor beta chains from one specimen sequenced in a study of T cells in Graves' hyperthyroidism and ophthalmopathy (dated by TCRdb to about 2019). Library preparation used multiplex PCR. Sequencer: Illumina HiSeq 2000. The TCR beta CDR3 regions were amplified from RNA transcripts. A first-round RT-PCR of the TCR CDR3 used the HTBI primer set with the Qiagen OneStep RT-PCR kit. The public sequencing data were trimmed at Q25 with fastp and processed into clonotypes with MiXCR by TCRdb, which kept only in-frame beta chains. Each entry merges the rows of one CDR3 protein and shows their most common DNA and genes. In this sample the table shows roughly 570,000 distinct CDR3 sequences, about 43% of which occur a single time. In total, the top ten clones hold over 15% of the sample. Input material: peripheral blood or thyroid tissue (not recorded which). The receptors were sampled from an adult woman with Graves' disease, either hyperthyroidism or ophthalmopathy (not recorded which).

The rearrangement uses TRBV7-2 and TRBJ1-1, with 7 nucleotides matching TRBD1. The CDR3 extends over 15 amino acids. V was pared by 5 bases and J by 1 base, with 7 bases of the junction left unmatched. The germline gives CDR1 SGHTA, CDR2 FQGNSA. CDR3 coding DNA: TGTGCCAGCAGCCCTAGGGGGCAAAAGAACACTGAAGCTTTCTTT. Encoded protein: CASSPRGQKNTEAFF.

This sequence joins TRBV29-1 and TRBJ2-2; possible D gene TRBD2, 6 bases. The germline CDR1 and CDR2 sequences are SQVTM and ANQGSEA. The V end was cut by 3 bases, the J end by 0 bases, with 11 bases between. CDR3 length: 15 residues. DNA for the CDR3: TGCAGCGTTGACCCGGGCGGGGCGAACACCGGGGAGCTGTTTTTT. It encodes CSVDPGGANTGELFF.

This chain connects TRBV3-1 to TRBJ1-2; D remains unclear. V was cut by 1 base and J by 7 bases, with 16 bases left in between. Germline V gene lookup returns CDR1 LGHDT and CDR2 YNNKEL (reference sequence). CDR3 size: 15 residues. In DNA, the CDR3 is TGTGCCAGCAGCCAAGTAGGTCGTCGCACATCTGGCTACACCTTC. It yields the protein CASSQVGRRTSGYTF.

This clonotype was found many times. The CDR3 sequence: CASSRGDPSSGNTIYF. The CDR3 DNA reads TGCGCCAGCAGCCGTGGGGATCCTAGCTCTGGAAACACCATATATTTT. The chain employs TRBV5-1 and TRBJ1-3; D is undetermined. Trimming took off 4 bases at V and 0 bases at J, with 14 bases between the two ends. CDR1 is SGHRS, CDR2 YFSETQ, per germline. The CDR3 sequence is 16 residues long.

The chain joins TRBV6-5 to TRBJ1-2; 8 bases match TRBD1. The trim removed 8 bases at V and 14 bases at J, leaving 16 bases unmatched. This CDR3 has 13 residues. The germline V gene encodes CDR1 MNHEY and CDR2 SVGAGI. The CDR3 DNA is TGTGCCAGCGGGGGTGACAGGGGCGCCCCATCGACCTTC. Translated, it gives CASGGDRGAPSTF.

As regards this clonotype: The germline gene is not matched at one end of the junction; a read error may be the cause. This chain joins TRBV12-3 or TRBV12-4 and TRBJ1-4, with D hard to call. The CDR3 covers 12 residues. Here the CDR3 reads CASSRTDEKLFF. The CDR3 nucleotides are TGTGCCAGCAGCAGAACTGATGAAAAACTGTTTTTT.

This clonotype occurred a few times. The rearrangement joins TRBV11-3 to TRBJ1-1; perhaps TRBD1 as D (5 bases). Germline CDR1 is SGHNT and CDR2 is YENEEA. This CDR3 spans 11 amino acids. Trimming pared 6 bases from V and 9 bases from J, leaving 11 bases between. The CDR3 coding sequence is TGTGCCAGCAGTTTACGGGGCAAAGCTTTCTTT. Translating gives CASSLRGKAFF.

As to this clonotype: Given a much more abundant clone one base away, this may be a read error. This sequence joins TRBV7-9 and TRBJ1-4; D uncertain. Germline V gives CDR1 SEHNR, CDR2 FQNEAQ (reference sequence). This CDR3 is built from 14 residues. Trimming removed 4 bases at V and 0 bases at J, with 6 bases between. The CDR3 here is CASSWEATNEKLFF. In DNA, the CDR3 is TGTGCCAGCAGCTGGGAGGCAACTAATGAAAAACTGTTTTTT.

This clonotype was seen repeatedly, ten times or more. The rearrangement links TRBV19 to TRBJ2-2; 7 nucleotides agree with TRBD1. This CDR3 is 15 amino acids long. J lost 6 bases, V lost 4 bases, and 8 bases had no gene match. CDR1 is LNHDA and CDR2 is SQIVND in the germline V gene (reference sequence). CDR3 residues: CASSTTGVGAGELFF. Here the CDR3 DNA reads TGTGCCAGTAGTACAACAGGGGTCGGCGCCGGGGAGCTGTTTTTT. The full variable domain, completed using reference TRBV19 and TRBJ2-2, is DGGITQSPKYLFRKEGQNVTLSCEQNLNHDAMYWYRQDPGQGLRLIYYSQIVNDFQKGDIAEGYSVSREKKESFPLTVTSAQKNPTAFYLCASSTTGVGAGELFFGEGSRLTVL.

This clonotype was recorded many times. This sequence joins TRBV20-1 and TRBJ1-6, with 7 bases identical to TRBD1. The germline V gene encodes CDR1 DFQATT and CDR2 SNEGSKA (reference sequence). The CDR3 consists of 18 residues. J gave up 5 bases and V 5 bases, and 18 bases lay outside the gene matches. CDR3 nucleotide sequence: TGCAGTGCTCAGAACAGGGGTTTTCTGTGGAGACATAATTCACCCCTCCACTTT. As protein: CSAQNRGFLWRHNSPLHF.

This clonotype was counted ten times or more. The CDR3 is CASTGTSQETQYF. As DNA, the CDR3 is TGTGCCAGCACCGGGACCTCACAAGAGACCCAGTACTTC. The chain is built from TRBV12-3 or TRBV12-4 and TRBJ2-5; D may be TRBD1 or TRBD2 (5 bases each). Trimming removed 7 bases from V and 2 bases from J, with 11 bases in between. CDR3 length equals 13 residues.

The genes are TRBV10-3 and TRBJ2-5; D tentatively reads TRBD1 or TRBD2 (6 bases each). CDR3 length equals 13 residues. From germline, CDR1 is ENHRY and CDR2 SYGVKD. This CDR3 is CAGRLGRGETQYF. The DNA of the CDR3 is TGTGCAGGGAGGTTGGGCAGGGGAGAGACCCAGTACTTC.

The chain recombines TRBV27 with TRBJ1-1; D is ambiguous. The germline gives CDR1 MNHEY, CDR2 SMNVEV (reference sequence). The CDR3 extends over 13 amino acids. V shed 7 bases and J shed 0 bases, with 9 bases lying between them. The CDR3 sequence is CASMDRLNTEAFF. CDR3 sequence (DNA): TGTGCCAGCATGGACCGACTGAACACTGAAGCTTTCTTT.

The J gene is TRBJ1-1, the V gene TRBV7-9; no reliable D call. CDR1 and CDR2 (germline): SEHNR, FQNEAQ (reference sequence). V lost 1 base and J lost 7, with 7 bases in between. This CDR3 spans 12 amino acids. In DNA form, the CDR3 reads TGTGCCAGCAGCTTAGTGAGCGATGAAGCTTTCTTT. It is translated as CASSLVSDEAFF.

The chain uses TRBV29-1 and TRBJ1-2, with TRBD1 as a possible D gene (5 bases). Germline V gene lookup returns CDR1 SQVTM and CDR2 ANQGSEA. The CDR3 length is 15 residues. The V and J ends lost 1 base and 8 bases respectively, with 20 bases between them. The CDR3 region has the DNA TGCAGCGTTGAAGTTCAGTCAGGGTCGGGTCGGGGCTACACCTTC. This sequence encodes CSVEVQSGSGRGYTF.

This clonotype has at least ten counts. For the CDR3, the DNA is TGTGCCACCAGCAGAGGCAATCAGCCCCAGCATTTT. This codes for CATSRGNQPQHF. The J gene is TRBJ1-5, the V gene TRBV15; no clear D. This CDR3 has 12 amino acids. V was pared by 1 base and J by 2 bases, with 0 bases between. Germline CDR1 and CDR2: LNHNV and YYDKDF (reference sequence).

The chain links TRBV2 to TRBJ1-4; D gene ambiguous. This CDR3 is 12 amino acids long. Per germline, CDR1 SNHLY and CDR2 FYNNEI. Between the trimmed V and J ends, which lost 5 bases and 10 bases, there was a span of 11 bases. The CDR3 protein is CASSLAVGKLFF. The CDR3 region has the DNA TGTGCCAGCAGTCTCGCGGTAGGAAAACTGTTTTTT.

This clonotype was seen repeatedly, ten times or more. In DNA, the CDR3 is TGCAGTGCTAGACCCATCAAGGCCTATAATTCACCCCTCCACTTT. Translation gives CSARPIKAYNSPLHF. The gene calls are TRBV20-1 and TRBJ1-6; D is unclear. Trimming took off 2 bases at V and 2 bases at J, with 10 bases between the two ends. The CDR3 covers 15 residues. From germline, CDR1 is DFQATT and CDR2 SNEGSKA (reference sequence).

The rearrangement joins TRBV11-2 to TRBJ1-5; 10 bases align to TRBD1. CDR1 and CDR2 (germline): SGHAT, FQNNGV. V trimming: 5 bases; J trimming: 11 bases; junction bases outside the gene matches: 15. The CDR3 contains 16 residues. The CDR3 nucleotides read TGTGCCAGCAGCGAGGGGACAGGGGCCCAGGTGGAGACCCAGCATTTT. Its translation: CASSEGTGAQVETQHF.

Ten or more counts support this clonotype. The chain has TRBV20-1 and TRBJ1-2; D call uncertain. V lost 1 base and J 2 bases, leaving 11 bases between the germline ends. Per the germline V gene, CDR1 is DFQATT and CDR2 is SNEGSKA (reference sequence). The CDR3 totals 14 residues. The CDR3 DNA reads TGCAGTGCTAGAGCTCCCGGGATCAACTATGGCTACACCTTC. Protein product: CSARAPGINYGYTF.

This chain joins TRBV7-2 and TRBJ2-7, with 9 bases that match TRBD2. Germline V gene data show CDR1 as SGHTA and CDR2 as FQGNSA. The junction had 4 bases not matched to a gene; V was cut back by 4 bases and J by 6 bases. The CDR3 extends over 13 amino acids. The CDR3, as DNA: TGTGCCAGCAGCTCAGCGGGGGGTATCGAGCAGTACTTC. Encoded protein: CASSSAGGIEQYF.

J is TRBJ2-2 and V is TRBV12-3 or TRBV12-4, with 7 positions matching TRBD1. The CDR3 sequence is 15 residues long. V lost 0 bases, J lost 4 bases, and 2 bases stayed unmatched. Written as DNA, the CDR3 is TGTGCCAGCAGTTTAGCGACAGGGCGCACCGGGGAGCTGTTTTTT. Residues: CASSLATGRTGELFF.

This chain connects TRBV27 to TRBJ1-1; 10 bases agree with TRBD1. The trim removed 4 bases at V and 4 bases at J, leaving 6 bases unmatched. This CDR3 has 15 amino acids. CDR1 is MNHEY and CDR2 is SMNVEV in the germline V gene (reference sequence). The CDR3 protein is CASSSGTGVRTEAFF. The CDR3 DNA reads as TGTGCCAGCAGTTCCGGGACAGGGGTCCGCACTGAAGCTTTCTTT.

This clonotype was observed many times. The DNA of the CDR3 is TGTGCCAGCAGTTCGGGGAGACAGATTCAAGAGACCCAGTACTTC. It translates to CASSSGRQIQETQYF. This sequence joins TRBV27 and TRBJ2-5; D is perhaps TRBD1 or TRBD2 (5 bases each). Trimming stripped 4 bases from V and 2 bases from J, with 14 bases between. CDR3 size: 15 residues. From germline, CDR1 is MNHEY and CDR2 SMNVEV (reference sequence).

V and J are TRBV7-3 and TRBJ1-1; D not resolved. V shed 6 bases and J shed 6 bases, with 14 bases lying between them. Germline CDR1 is SGHTA and CDR2 is FQGTGA. There are 13 residues in the CDR3. The CDR3 region has the DNA TGTGCCAGCAGTCTGTACAGCCTGTCTGAAGCTTTCTTT. It translates to CASSLYSLSEAFF.

The chain recombines TRBV20-1 with TRBJ1-6; no definite D call. The germline V and J ends were trimmed by 3 bases and 13 bases, with 4 bases remaining between them. This CDR3 has 9 residues. Germline V gives CDR1 DFQATT, CDR2 SNEGSKA (reference sequence). CDR3 DNA: TGCAGTGCTAGTTCGCCCCTCCACTTT. Translation gives CSASSPLHF.

V is TRBV2 and J is TRBJ1-4; tentatively, D is TRBD1 (5 bases). The germline V gene encodes CDR1 SNHLY and CDR2 FYNNEI. V was clipped by 6 bases and J by 8 bases, with 19 bases between them. The CDR3 spans 15 residues. The CDR3 spells CASRERAGGGEKLFF. CDR3 sequence (DNA): TGTGCCAGCAGAGAAAGGGCTGGGGGAGGGGAAAAACTGTTTTTT.

CDR3 bases: TGTGCCAGCAGCCTCGGGGTGGGGGGGGAGGCAACTAATGAAAAACTGTTTTTT. This translates into CASSLGVGGEATNEKLFF. The gene calls are TRBV4-2 and TRBJ1-4, with D possibly being TRBD1 (5 bases). Trimming shortened V by 4 bases and J by 0 bases, and 18 bases separated the two germline ends. Looked up from germline, CDR1 is LGHNA and CDR2 is YNFKEQ. The CDR3 extends over 18 amino acids.

As regards this clonotype: At one boundary the junction diverges from the germline segment, which might be a read error. This sequence joins TRBV19 and TRBJ2-2; a possible D gene is TRBD1 (7 bases). Germline V CDR1 and CDR2: LNHDA, SQIVND (reference sequence). This CDR3 contains 17 residues. In nucleotides, the CDR3 is TGTGCCAGTAGTGTAAGGCCTCGGGAGACAGGGATTGAGGAGCTGCTTTTT. It is translated as CASSVRPRETGIEELLF. Filled out from reference TRBV19 and TRBJ2-2, the complete variable domain reads DGGITQSPKYLFRKEGQNVTLSCEQNLNHDAMYWYRQDPGQGLRLIYYSQIVNDFQKGDIAEGYSVSREKKESFPLTVTSAQKNPTAFYLCASSVRPRETGIEELLFGEGSRLTVL.

The chain links TRBV7-8 to TRBJ2-5; 9 bases align to TRBD1. The trim removed 5 bases at V and 5 bases at J, leaving 9 bases unmatched. CDR1 is SGHVS, CDR2 FQNEAQ, per germline. This CDR3 spans 15 amino acids. The CDR3 sequence: CASSQGTGHGETQYF. CDR3 nucleotides: TGTGCCAGCAGCCAGGGGACAGGGCATGGGGAGACCCAGTACTTC. Supplemented by reference TRBV7-8 and TRBJ2-5, the full variable domain reads GAGVSQSPRYKVAKRGQDVALRCDPISGHVSLFWYQQALGQGPEFLTYFQNEAQLDKSGLPSDRFFAERPEGSVSTLKIQRTQQEDSAVYLCASSQGTGHGETQYFGPGTRLLVL.